The 18 T cell receptor beta chains given below trace back to one sample, sequenced in a study of blood T cell repertoires in COVID-19. Libraries were prepared by immunoSEQ multiplex PCR; TCRdb keeps only in-frame clonotypes and omits some of them. The data contain roughly 73,000 clones, about four fifths of them singletons. The material sequenced was peripheral blood. These receptors were taken from a woman between 65 and 79 years old with acute or convalescent COVID-19.

The chain joins TRBV5-1 to TRBJ2-7; the match to TRBD2 covers 7 bases. This CDR3 is built from 15 residues. V trimming: 4 bases; J trimming: 0 bases; junction bases outside the gene matches: 7. Germline lookup yields CDR1 SGHRS and CDR2 YFSETQ. The CDR3 region is CASSPSSGVSYEQYF. The CDR3 coding sequence is TGCGCCAGCAGCCCCTCTAGCGGCGTCTCCTACGAGCAGTACTTC.

The chain is built from TRBV4-1 and TRBJ2-3; 11 bases are shared with TRBD2. J was trimmed by 8 bases and V by 1 base; bases with no gene match: 11. The CDR3 extends over 17 amino acids. Per the germline V gene, CDR1 is MGHRA and CDR2 is YSYEKL. For the CDR3, the DNA is TGCGCCAGCAGCCAAGTAAGTCTAGCGGGAGGTCGGCGTACGCAGTATTTT. This translates into CASSQVSLAGGRRTQYF.

This chain connects TRBV19 to TRBJ2-5; D is uncertain. Germline values: CDR1 LNHDA, CDR2 SQIVND (reference sequence). The CDR3 totals 11 residues. Trimming took 7 bases from V and 5 from J, leaving 8 bases between them. This chain's CDR3 is CASKKEETQYF. The CDR3 nucleotides read TGTGCCAGTAAGAAAGAGGAGACCCAGTACTTC.

J is TRBJ2-2 and V is TRBV12-3 or TRBV12-4; unclear D gene. This CDR3 contains 13 residues. The V gene lost 5 bases and the J gene lost 9 bases, with 13 bases spanning the gap. CDR3 protein: CASSQESYRELFF. CDR3 in DNA: TGTGCCAGCAGTCAAGAATCCTACCGGGAGCTGTTTTTT.

This clone was seen once. The chain couples TRBV27 to TRBJ2-7; D is perhaps TRBD1 (6 bases). This CDR3 region has 15 residues. Germline CDR1 and CDR2: MNHEY and SMNVEV (reference sequence). V shed 5 bases and J shed 5 bases, with 19 bases lying between them. CDR3 DNA sequence: TGTGCCAGCAGTCCCCCACAGGGAAAAGGAGACGAGCAGTACTTC. Residues: CASSPPQGKGDEQYF.

The chain couples TRBV15 to TRBJ1-5; D is perhaps TRBD1 (6 bases). CDR3 size: 19 residues. V lost 5 bases and J 7 bases, leaving 30 bases between the germline ends. Germline V gives CDR1 LNHNV, CDR2 YYDKDF (reference sequence). For the CDR3, the DNA is TGTGCCACCAGCGTCTTGGGGAGGGGGGTTGGCTCAACTAGGCAGCCCCAGCATTTT. It specifies CATSVLGRGVGSTRQPQHF.

The chain combines TRBV10-3 with TRBJ2-4, with a tentative D call TRBD1 (5 bases). The germline V and J ends were trimmed by 3 bases and 5 bases, with 11 bases remaining between them. Germline CDR1 reads ENHRY; CDR2 reads SYGVKD. CDR3 length: 14 residues. For the CDR3, the DNA is TGTGCCATCAGTGATCTTGCCAGGGAAAACATTCAGTACTTC. This codes for CAISDLARENIQYF.

This chain connects TRBV6-5 to TRBJ1-2, with 12 bases fitting TRBD1. Looked up from germline, CDR1 is MNHEY and CDR2 is SVGAGI. The CDR3 runs to 14 residues. The V gene end was trimmed by 6 bases and the J gene end by 4 bases; junction bases not matched to a gene: 3. The CDR3 DNA is TGTGCCAGCAGCAAGGGACAGGGGGCCTATGGCTACACCTTC. Encoded protein: CASSKGQGAYGYTF.

This clone came up once. The chain is built from TRBV3-1 (or the pseudogene TRBV3-2) and TRBJ2-7, with a tentative D call TRBD2 (5 bases). This CDR3 has 12 residues. Germline CDR1 LGHDT, CDR2 YNNKEL (reference sequence). V was shortened by 1 base and J by 7 bases, with 8 bases between the two germline ends. CDR3 DNA sequence: TGTGCCAGCAGCCAAGGTAGGAGGGAGCAGTACTTC. Translation: CASSQGRREQYF.

The rearrangement links TRBV5-4 to TRBJ2-3; D gene uncertain. V lost 4 bases to trimming and J lost 0 bases, with 6 bases between them. This CDR3 contains 13 residues. The germline gives CDR1 SGHNT, CDR2 YYREEE (reference sequence). The CDR3 sequence is CASSPPSTDTQYF. Here the CDR3 DNA reads TGTGCCAGCAGCCCTCCCAGCACAGATACGCAGTATTTT.

The gene calls are TRBV27 and TRBJ1-2; TRBD1 aligns across 9 bases. Germline loops: CDR1 MNHEY, CDR2 SMNVEV (reference sequence). The V and J ends lost 5 bases and 2 bases, in that order; junction bases with no gene match: 6. The CDR3 covers 15 residues. CDR3 loop: CASSNPDRGNYGYTF. The CDR3 DNA follows: TGTGCCAGCAGTAACCCGGACAGGGGAAACTATGGCTACACCTTC.

The chain employs TRBV28 and TRBJ2-3; no clear D. Trimming cost V 1 base and J 0 bases, with 14 bases left between them. The CDR3 runs to 17 residues. Germline V CDR1 and CDR2: MDHEN, SYDVKM. The CDR3 loop reads CASSLFHPVRSTDTQYF. The CDR3 bases are TGTGCCAGCAGTTTATTCCACCCTGTGCGAAGCACAGATACGCAGTATTTT.

This clone was found once. The CDR3 coding sequence is TGCGCCAGCGCCCAGGGACAGAGTAACTATGGCTACACCTTC. The encoded protein is CASAQGQSNYGYTF. This chain connects TRBV5-1 to TRBJ1-2; TRBD1 aligns across 7 bases. Germline-derived CDR1 and CDR2 are SGHRS and YFSETQ. Unmatched junction bases numbered 7, after V lost 7 bases and J lost 1 base. The CDR3 runs to 14 residues.

The chain joins TRBV5-1 to TRBJ1-2; 7 bases fit TRBD1. Per the germline V gene, CDR1 is SGHRS and CDR2 is YFSETQ. The CDR3 spans 13 residues. V was pared by 4 bases and J by 5 bases, with 5 bases of the junction left unmatched. This CDR3 is CASSRDSSYGYTF. In DNA form, the CDR3 reads TGCGCCAGCAGCCGGGACAGCTCATATGGCTACACCTTC.

The chain couples TRBV11-3 to TRBJ2-7, with 8 bases fitting TRBD2. This CDR3 is built from 14 residues. V shed 5 bases, J shed 4 bases, and the junction held 7 bases outside the gene matches. Germline CDR1 reads SGHNT; CDR2 reads YENEEA. The CDR3 protein is CASSRSGSKYEQYF. CDR3 DNA: TGTGCCAGCAGCAGAAGCGGGAGTAAATACGAGCAGTACTTC.

The chain is built from TRBV7-9 and TRBJ1-1; 8 bases map to TRBD1. V trimming: 3 bases; J trimming: 1 base; junction bases outside the gene matches: 1. The CDR3 extends over 14 amino acids. The V gene's germline CDR1 is SEHNR and CDR2 FQNEAQ (reference sequence). The CDR3 spells CASSFGQGNTEAFF. DNA of the CDR3: TGTGCCAGCAGCTTCGGACAGGGGAACACTGAAGCTTTCTTT. The whole variable domain, filled in from reference TRBV7-9 and TRBJ1-1, reads DTGVSQNPRHKITKRGQNVTFRCDPISEHNRLYWYRQTLGQGPEFLTYFQNEAQLEKSRLLSDRFSAERPKGSFSTLEIQRTEQGDSAMYLCASSFGQGNTEAFFGQGTRLTVV.

V and J are TRBV6-1 and TRBJ1-1; tentative D call: TRBD1 (6 bases). The CDR3 covers 13 residues. V was shortened by 2 bases and J by 4 bases, with 8 bases between the two germline ends. CDR1 MNHNS and CDR2 SASEGT come from the germline V gene. The CDR3 spells CASSEYRATEAFF. CDR3 DNA: TGTGCCAGCAGTGAATACAGGGCCACTGAAGCTTTCTTT.

In its sample, this clone was seen a few times. This rearrangement joins TRBV5-1 to TRBJ1-1; 10 positions match TRBD1. The CDR3 spans 15 residues. J was trimmed by 4 bases and V by 4 bases; bases with no gene match: 7. Germline values: CDR1 SGHRS, CDR2 YFSETQ. The chain's CDR3 is CASSIQDRGATEAFF. CDR3 nucleotides: TGCGCCAGCAGCATTCAGGACAGGGGGGCCACTGAAGCTTTCTTT.